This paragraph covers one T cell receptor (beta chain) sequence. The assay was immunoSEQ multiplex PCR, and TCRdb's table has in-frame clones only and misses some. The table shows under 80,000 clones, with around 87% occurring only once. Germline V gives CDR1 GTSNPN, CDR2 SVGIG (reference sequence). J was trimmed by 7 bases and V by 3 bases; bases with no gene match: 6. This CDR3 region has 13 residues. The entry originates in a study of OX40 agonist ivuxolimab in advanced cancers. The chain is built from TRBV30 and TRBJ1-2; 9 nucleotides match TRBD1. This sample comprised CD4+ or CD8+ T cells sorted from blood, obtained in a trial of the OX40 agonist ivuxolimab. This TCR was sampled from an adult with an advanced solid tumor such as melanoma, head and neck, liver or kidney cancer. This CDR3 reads CAWRKTGGVGYTF. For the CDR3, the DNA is TGTGCCTGGAGAAAAACAGGGGGCGTTGGCTACACCTTC.